The 5 T cell receptor beta chains reported below all come from one sample, sequenced in a study of long-term antiretroviral therapy in people with HIV. Run at survey level, the immunoSEQ assay was version v3.0. The protocol was immunoSEQ multiplex PCR, while the TCRdb copy is restricted to in-frame clones and leaves out a portion. The sample includes some 11,000 clones, roughly 76% of them seen just once. The sample consisted of unsorted PBMCs, taken at the start of antiretroviral therapy, before treatment. The source is a man aged 25 to 40 with HIV.

This chain's CDR3 is CASRGGQYQETQYF. The CDR3 nucleotides read TGTGCCAGCAGGGGCGGACAGTACCAAGAGACCCAGTACTTC. This chain links TRBV11-2 with TRBJ2-5; tentative D call: TRBD1 (6 bases). Germline loops: CDR1 SGHAT, CDR2 FQNNGV. V was shortened by 6 bases and J by 0 bases, with 11 bases between the two germline ends. The CDR3 spans 14 residues.

The CDR3 DNA reads TGTGCCAGCAGACTAGGATCTAGCGCCCACGAGCAGTACTTC. Encoded protein: CASRLGSSAHEQYF. The V call is TRBV5-6, the J call TRBJ2-7, with D perhaps TRBD2 (6 bases). This CDR3 is built from 14 residues. The V gene's germline CDR1 is SGHDT and CDR2 YYEEEE. Deletions cut 5 bases from V and 5 bases from J, with 17 bases between.

The V gene is TRBV7-8, the J gene TRBJ2-7; TRBD2 matches 7 bases. The length of the CDR3 is 14 residues. With 6 bases clipped from V and 0 bases from J, the junction kept 5 bases outside the gene matches. Germline V CDR1 and CDR2: SGHVS, FQNEAQ. In nucleotides, the CDR3 is TGTGCCAGCAGACGCGGGGGACTCTCCTACGAGCAGTACTTC. Residues: CASRRGGLSYEQYF.

The rearrangement uses TRBV19 and TRBJ2-5; D gene uncertain. The CDR3 loop spans 13 amino acids. V was clipped by 3 bases and J by 1 base, with 6 bases between them. CDR1 is LNHDA, CDR2 SQIVND, per germline (reference sequence). CDR3 loop: CASSIISQETQYF. For the CDR3, the DNA is TGTGCCAGTAGTATCATCAGCCAAGAGACCCAGTACTTC.

The chain couples TRBV30 to TRBJ1-1; no reliable D call. The CDR3 length is 14 residues. CDR1 GTSNPN and CDR2 SVGIG come from the germline V gene (reference sequence). V was shortened by 3 bases and J by 0 bases, with 11 bases between the two germline ends. CDR3 nucleotides: TGTGCCTGGAGCCTCGTGAGGTTGAACACTGAAGCTTTCTTT. Amino acid sequence: CAWSLVRLNTEAFF.